The clone carrying this T cell receptor beta chain has more than one count but fewer than ten. No antigen is known for it. The germline CDR1 and CDR2 sequences are SGHVS and FQNEAQ. Between the trimmed V and J ends, which lost 4 bases and 0 bases, there was a span of 10 bases. The CDR3 covers 15 residues. TCRdb re-called the 5' RACE reads with MiXCR, one entry per CDR3 protein. The data show fewer than 900,000 distinct CDR3 sequences, with 21% seen just once and 4% to 4.5% held by the top ten. The sample originates from a study of identical twins. Overall study results and limits: Excess sharing between twins was weaker in beta out-of-frame sequences. Invariant T cells like MAIT and iNKT could partly confound the zero-insertion analyses.

The sample was also linked to a second study, of T cells expressing NK-cell markers. That work states: NKG2C+ dominant clonotypes from over 5 donors made up about 1.0-7.5% of CD8+ T cells. These clonotypes also led the CD3+CD56-NKG2C+ fraction in a few donors.

The TCR originated in a woman aged 18 to 35 in good health. Sequenced: PBMCs. J is TRBJ2-1 and V is TRBV7-8; D unclear. CDR3 sequence: CASSYTESSYNEQFF. In DNA form, the CDR3 reads TGTGCCAGCAGCTACACAGAAAGCTCCTACAATGAGCAGTTCTTC.